This section outlines one TCR beta chain sequence together with its context. No antigen is known for it. One end of the junction fails to match germline, which may point to a read error. These data come from a study of tumor and adjacent non-tumor tissue in lung cancer. About the research overall: Patients comprised about a dozen adenocarcinoma, 2 squamous cell carcinoma and 1 small cell lung cancer. Study conclusions and caveats: Normal lung showed higher cumulative top 100 clone frequency than tumor. Tumor tissue had significantly higher TCR diversity than normal lung.

Germline-derived CDR1 and CDR2 are MGHRA and YSYEKL. CDR3 size: 16 residues. No cell sorting was done before RNA was extracted from the tissue. TCRbeta libraries were built with three rounds of nested PCR, modified from ARM-PCR. TCRdb used MiXCR to reprocess the multiplex PCR reads, holding one entry per CDR3 protein. There are under 100,000 distinct CDR3 sequences in the sample; roughly 62% occur only once, and about 15% lies in the top ten. The chain joins TRBV4-1 to TRBJ2-5; 7 bases fit TRBD2. This clonotype was sampled from a man in his 70s with non-small cell lung cancer. Sequencing was performed on lung tumor tissue. CDR3 DNA: TGCGCCATCAGCCAAGATAGGACTAGTGCTCAAGAGACCCAGTACTTC. Translation gives CAISQDRTSAQETQYF.